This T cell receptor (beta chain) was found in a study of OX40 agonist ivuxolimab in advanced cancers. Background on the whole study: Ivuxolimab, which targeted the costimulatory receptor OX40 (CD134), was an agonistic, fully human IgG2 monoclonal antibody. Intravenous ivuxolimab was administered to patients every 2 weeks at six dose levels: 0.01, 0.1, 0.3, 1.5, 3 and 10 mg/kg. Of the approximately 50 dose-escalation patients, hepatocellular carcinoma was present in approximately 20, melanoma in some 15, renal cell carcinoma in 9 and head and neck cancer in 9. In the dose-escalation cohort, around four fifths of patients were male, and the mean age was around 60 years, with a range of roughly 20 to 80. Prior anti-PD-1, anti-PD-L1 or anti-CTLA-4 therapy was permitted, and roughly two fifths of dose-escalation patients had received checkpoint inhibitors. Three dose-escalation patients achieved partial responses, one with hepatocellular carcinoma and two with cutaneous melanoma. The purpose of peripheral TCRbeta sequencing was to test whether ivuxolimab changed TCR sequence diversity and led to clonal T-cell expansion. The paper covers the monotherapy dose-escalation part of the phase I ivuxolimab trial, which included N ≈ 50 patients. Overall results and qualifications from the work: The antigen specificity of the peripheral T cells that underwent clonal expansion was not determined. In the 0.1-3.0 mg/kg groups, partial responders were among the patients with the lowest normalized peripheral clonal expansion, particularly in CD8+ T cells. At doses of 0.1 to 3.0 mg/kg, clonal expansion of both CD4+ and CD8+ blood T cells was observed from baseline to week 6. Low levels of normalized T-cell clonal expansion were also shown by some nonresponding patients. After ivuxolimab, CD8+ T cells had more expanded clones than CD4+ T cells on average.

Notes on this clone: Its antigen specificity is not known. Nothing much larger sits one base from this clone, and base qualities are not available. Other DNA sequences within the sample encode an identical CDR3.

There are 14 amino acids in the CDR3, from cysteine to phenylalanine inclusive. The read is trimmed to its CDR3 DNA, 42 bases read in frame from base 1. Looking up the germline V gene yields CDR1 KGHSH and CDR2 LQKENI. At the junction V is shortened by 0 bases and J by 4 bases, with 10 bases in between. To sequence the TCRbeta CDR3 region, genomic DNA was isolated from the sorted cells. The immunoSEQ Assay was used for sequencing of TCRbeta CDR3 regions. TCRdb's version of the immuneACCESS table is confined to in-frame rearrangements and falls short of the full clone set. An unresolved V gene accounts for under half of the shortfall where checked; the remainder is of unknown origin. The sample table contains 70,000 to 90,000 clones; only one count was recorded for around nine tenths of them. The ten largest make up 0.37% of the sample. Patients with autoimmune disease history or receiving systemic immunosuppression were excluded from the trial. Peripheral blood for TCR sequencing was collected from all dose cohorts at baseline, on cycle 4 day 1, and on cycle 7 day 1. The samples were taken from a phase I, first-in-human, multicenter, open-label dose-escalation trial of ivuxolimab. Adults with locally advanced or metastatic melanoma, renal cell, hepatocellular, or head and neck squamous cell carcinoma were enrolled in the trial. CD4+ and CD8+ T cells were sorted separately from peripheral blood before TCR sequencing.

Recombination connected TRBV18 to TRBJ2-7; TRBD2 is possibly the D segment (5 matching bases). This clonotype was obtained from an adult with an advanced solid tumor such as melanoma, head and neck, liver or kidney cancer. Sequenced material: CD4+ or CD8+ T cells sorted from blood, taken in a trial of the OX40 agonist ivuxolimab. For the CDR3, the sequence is CASSPPARDYEQYF. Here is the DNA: TGTGCCAGCTCACCACCCGCCCGGGATTACGAGCAGTACTTC.